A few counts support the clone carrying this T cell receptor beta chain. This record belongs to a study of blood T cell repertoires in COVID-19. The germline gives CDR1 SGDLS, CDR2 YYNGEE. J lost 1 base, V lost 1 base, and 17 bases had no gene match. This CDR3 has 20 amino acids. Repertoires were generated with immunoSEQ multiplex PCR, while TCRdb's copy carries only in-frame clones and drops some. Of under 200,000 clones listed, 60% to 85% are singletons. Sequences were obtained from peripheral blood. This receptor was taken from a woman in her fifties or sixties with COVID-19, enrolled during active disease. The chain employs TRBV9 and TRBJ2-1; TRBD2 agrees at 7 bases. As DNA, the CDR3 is TGTGCCAGCAGCGTAAGTGGGGCTAGCGGTCTACAAGCATCCTACAATGAGCAGTTCTTC. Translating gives CASSVSGASGLQASYNEQFF. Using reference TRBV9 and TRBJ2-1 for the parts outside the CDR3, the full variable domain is DSGVTQTPKHLITATGQRVTLRCSPRSGDLSVYWYQQSLDQGLQFLIQYYNGEERAKGNILERFSAQQFPDLHSELNLSSLELGDSALYFCASSVSGASGLQASYNEQFFGPGTRLTVL.